This TCR beta chain came from a study of siplizumab effects on memory and regulatory T cells. Worth noting for this clone: The antigen is not known.

V lost 3 bases and J lost 5, with 14 bases in between. CDR1 and CDR2 (germline): SNHLY, FYNNEI. This CDR3 region has 15 residues. Over a period of 5 to 7 days at 37 degrees C, the mixed lymphocyte reaction cells were cocultured. Study-wide points: There was no confirmation of the suppressive function of proliferating Tregs from siplizumab cultures. Alloreactive sequences that could be traced to unstimulated CD4+ memory cells showed a significant reduction under siplizumab. It seemed that naive T cells were more diverse than memory cells and were major contributors to the alloresponse.

TCRdb's table, derived via immunoSEQ multiplex PCR, lists solely in-frame clones and lacks some. The sample yields just under 8,000 clones, around a third seen once. The source material was CFSE-low (dividing) CD8+ T cells sorted from an allogeneic mixed lymphocyte reaction. The receptor comes from a human donor in good health; the cells came from an allogeneic mixed lymphocyte reaction. The chain recombines TRBV2 with TRBJ1-5; tentative D call: TRBD1 (6 bases). Here the CDR3 reads CASSEWVSGDQPQHF. The CDR3 nucleotides read TGTGCCAGCAGTGAGTGGGTCTCAGGGGATCAGCCCCAGCATTTT.